The 25 T cell receptor beta chains given below trace back to one sample, sequenced in a study of blood T cell repertoires in COVID-19. Measured with immunoSEQ multiplex PCR; TCRdb has only the in-frame clones, and not every one. The table includes roughly 130,000 clones, 90% detected once. The sequenced sample consisted of peripheral blood. These receptors were collected from a man in his fifties with active COVID-19.

V usage is TRBV4-1 and J usage is TRBJ2-5; 8 bases line up with TRBD2. Germline CDR1 and CDR2: MGHRA and YSYEKL. This CDR3 is built from 15 residues. Trimming took 1 base from V and 2 from J; bases not matched to a gene: 3. The CDR3 protein is CASSQVVAGQETQYF. For the CDR3, the DNA is TGCGCCAGCAGCCAAGTTGTAGCGGGGCAAGAGACCCAGTACTTC.

This clone was observed at least ten times. The chain recombines TRBV5-5 with TRBJ1-5, with D perhaps matching TRBD1 (6 bases). The germline V gene encodes CDR1 SGHKS and CDR2 YYEKEE (reference sequence). The CDR3 sequence is 14 residues long. The V end was cut by 5 bases, the J end by 4 bases, with 13 bases between. The CDR3 DNA is TGTGCCAGCAGACCAGGGGTCGGGAATCAGCCCCAGCATTTT. Its protein product is CASRPGVGNQPQHF.

The rearrangement joins TRBV6-1 to TRBJ2-5; TRBD1 agrees at 8 bases. CDR1 is MNHNS and CDR2 is SASEGT in the germline V gene. Trimming removed 1 base from V and 2 bases from J; junction bases left unmatched: 9. This CDR3 is 17 amino acids long. In DNA, the CDR3 is TGTGCCAGCAGTGAAGAGTTTTGGGGGACAGGTCAAGAGACCCAGTACTTC. Translated: CASSEEFWGTGQETQYF.

This chain connects TRBV19 to TRBJ1-2; possibly TRBD1 for D (6 bases). CDR1 and CDR2 (germline): LNHDA, SQIVND (reference sequence). CDR3 length equals 17 residues. The ends were cut back, 4 bases at V and 5 bases at J, with 23 bases in the middle. The CDR3 is CASSTIGGAASSYGYTF. The CDR3 DNA sequence: TGTGCCAGTAGTACAATAGGGGGGGCCGCCAGCTCTTATGGCTACACCTTC.

As DNA, the CDR3 is TGTGCCATCAGTGGAGGGACTAGCGGTTCCTACAATGAGCAGTTCTTC. Protein: CAISGGTSGSYNEQFF. The V call is TRBV10-3, the J call TRBJ2-1, with TRBD2 identical over 11 bases. V lost 4 bases and J lost 1; bases outside the gene matches: 3. CDR1 and CDR2 (germline): ENHRY, SYGVKD. CDR3 size: 16 residues.

The rearrangement links TRBV5-6 to TRBJ1-1, with a weak D call TRBD1 (5 bases). Germline values: CDR1 SGHDT, CDR2 YYEEEE. V was pared by 3 bases and J by 0 bases, with 15 bases between. The CDR3 runs 16 residues. CDR3: CASSSWGTQMNTEAFF. As DNA, the CDR3 is TGTGCCAGCAGCTCTTGGGGCACTCAAATGAACACTGAAGCTTTCTTT.

The chain is built from TRBV21-1 and TRBJ2-7; the table's D call TRBD2 went unverified against the DNA. TRBV21-1 is reported as a pseudogene. This CDR3 contains 22 residues. CDR3 nucleotide sequence: TGTGCCAGCAGCAAAGACATCCGGTCCGGGACTAGCGGGAGGATGGGTCTAAGGGAGCAGTACGTC. It yields the protein CASSKDIRSGTSGRMGLREQYV.

The gene calls are TRBV30 and TRBJ1-1; D ambiguous. Germline V gives CDR1 GTSNPN, CDR2 SVGIG (reference sequence). The CDR3 extends over 12 amino acids. Trimming removed 0 bases at V and 8 bases at J, with 10 bases between. The chain's CDR3 is CAWSVGGREAFF. As DNA, the CDR3 is TGTGCCTGGAGTGTCGGAGGGCGAGAAGCTTTCTTT.

The V gene is TRBV11-2, the J gene TRBJ1-5, with 9 bases identical to TRBD1. Germline V gene data show CDR1 as SGHAT and CDR2 as FQNNGV. The CDR3 spans 16 residues. The trim removed 4 bases at V and 2 bases at J, leaving 6 bases unmatched. CDR3 sequence (DNA): TGTGCCAGCAGCTCAACACAGGGGGCCGGCAATCAGCCCCAGCATTTT. The encoded protein is CASSSTQGAGNQPQHF.

The chain couples TRBV15 to TRBJ1-5; 8 nucleotides agree with TRBD1. The CDR3 sequence is 15 residues long. V dropped 5 bases and J dropped 3; count of bases not matched to a gene: 6. CDR1 is LNHNV, CDR2 YYDKDF, per germline (reference sequence). CDR3: CATSDLTGANQPQHF. CDR3 bases: TGTGCCACCAGCGACCTGACAGGGGCCAATCAGCCCCAGCATTTT.

The chain couples TRBV4-1 to TRBJ2-5; TRBD2 matches at 10 bases. The junction had 10 bases not matched to a gene; V was cut back by 0 bases and J by 6 bases. Germline V gene sequence: CDR1 MGHRA, CDR2 YSYEKL. CDR3 length: 17 amino acids. The CDR3, as DNA: TGCGCCAGCAGCCAAGAAAATACCGGGACTAGCGTGAAGACCCAGTACTTC. It is translated as CASSQENTGTSVKTQYF.

This chain uses TRBV15 with TRBJ1-3; 7 positions match TRBD1. This CDR3 region has 16 residues. After removal of 5 bases from V and 0 bases from J, the junction contained 7 bases not matched to a gene. From germline, CDR1 is LNHNV and CDR2 YYDKDF (reference sequence). The CDR3 is CATSGPGQASGNTIYF. Written as DNA, the CDR3 is TGTGCCACCAGCGGCCCTGGACAGGCCTCTGGAAACACCATATATTTT.

This rearrangement joins TRBV2 to TRBJ2-1, with TRBD2 matching over 8 bases. Germline trimming cut 4 bases from V and 4 bases from J; bases unmatched to any gene: 3. This CDR3 spans 14 amino acids. Germline assignment: CDR1 SNHLY and CDR2 FYNNEI. CDR3: CASSGGLEYNEQFF. The CDR3 bases are TGTGCCAGCAGTGGGGGACTAGAGTACAATGAGCAGTTCTTC.

This clone was detected only once. The V gene is TRBV19, the J gene TRBJ1-2; the D gene is possibly TRBD1 (5 bases). CDR1 is LNHDA and CDR2 is SQIVND in the germline V gene (reference sequence). The CDR3 consists of 15 residues. V was shortened by 3 bases and J by 4 bases, with 15 bases between the two germline ends. The CDR3 bases are TGTGCCAGTAGTATTCGGTCAGGGTTCGGCTATGGCTACACCTTC. Amino acids: CASSIRSGFGYGYTF. The variable domain in full, completed from reference TRBV19 and TRBJ1-2, reads DGGITQSPKYLFRKEGQNVTLSCEQNLNHDAMYWYRQDPGQGLRLIYYSQIVNDFQKGDIAEGYSVSREKKESFPLTVTSAQKNPTAFYLCASSIRSGFGYGYTFGSGTRLTVV.

The chain combines TRBV11-2 with TRBJ1-4, with D perhaps matching TRBD1 (5 bases). This CDR3 is built from 14 residues. V was shortened by 5 bases and J by 8 bases, with 15 bases between the two germline ends. Germline CDR1 and CDR2: SGHAT and FQNNGV. CDR3 coding DNA: TGTGCCAGCAGCATACGACAGATGCGGGAAAAACTGTTTTTT. Residues: CASSIRQMREKLFF.

The chain has TRBV5-6 and TRBJ2-7, with TRBD2 matching over 9 bases. CDR3 length: 15 amino acids. The V gene's germline CDR1 is SGHDT and CDR2 YYEEEE. The junction had 6 bases not matched to a gene; V was cut back by 5 bases and J by 0 bases. CDR3 in DNA: TGTGCCAGCAGTTCCAGTAGCGGGAGCTCCTACGAGCAGTACGTC. It yields the protein CASSSSSGSSYEQYV.

V and J are TRBV27 and TRBJ1-5, with D unclear. Germline assignment: CDR1 MNHEY and CDR2 SMNVEV (reference sequence). This CDR3 is 13 amino acids long. V dropped 6 bases and J dropped 4 bases, with 10 bases sitting between them. CDR3 DNA sequence: TGTGCCAGCAGCAGGCAGCAGAATCAGCCCCAGCATTTT. As protein: CASSRQQNQPQHF.

The rearrangement uses TRBV2 and TRBJ1-4, with TRBD1 identical over 7 bases. The trim removed 7 bases at V and 0 bases at J, leaving 5 bases unmatched. The CDR3 has 15 residues. Germline assignment: CDR1 SNHLY and CDR2 FYNNEI. CDR3 residues: CASKTGQPTNEKLFF. As DNA, the CDR3 is TGTGCCAGCAAGACAGGGCAACCAACTAATGAAAAACTGTTTTTT.

CDR3 loop: CASSSTGPNQPQHF. The CDR3 DNA reads TGCGCCAGCAGCTCGACAGGGCCCAATCAGCCCCAGCATTTT. The rearrangement joins TRBV5-1 to TRBJ1-5; 7 bases are a match to TRBD1. Germline assignment: CDR1 SGHRS and CDR2 YFSETQ. The V segment lost 3 bases and the J segment 3 bases; nucleotides outside the gene matches: 3. This CDR3 spans 14 amino acids.

The chain joins TRBV4-1 to TRBJ2-1, with 12 bases lining up with TRBD2. The V and J ends lost 2 bases and 15 bases, in that order; junction bases with no gene match: 11. The CDR3 length is 15 residues. Germline V gene data show CDR1 as MGHRA and CDR2 as YSYEKL. The CDR3 spells CASSQLPSGGARLFF. The DNA of the CDR3 is TGCGCCAGCAGCCAATTGCCTAGCGGGGGGGCCCGCTTGTTCTTC.

V usage is TRBV19 and J usage is TRBJ1-3; D unresolved. Trimming removed 4 bases from V and 0 bases from J, with 10 bases in between. The CDR3 runs to 15 residues. Germline loops: CDR1 LNHDA, CDR2 SQIVND (reference sequence). CDR3 sequence reads: CASSKRGGSGNTIYF. The CDR3 region has the DNA TGTGCCAGTAGTAAGCGGGGTGGCTCTGGAAACACCATATATTTT. The full variable domain, rest sourced from reference TRBV19 and TRBJ1-3, is DGGITQSPKYLFRKEGQNVTLSCEQNLNHDAMYWYRQDPGQGLRLIYYSQIVNDFQKGDIAEGYSVSREKKESFPLTVTSAQKNPTAFYLCASSKRGGSGNTIYFGEGSWLTVV.

The gene calls are TRBV14 and TRBJ2-7, with D tentatively TRBD2 (5 bases). Germline lookup yields CDR1 SGHDN and CDR2 FVKESK. Trimming removed 4 bases from V and 6 bases from J, with 19 bases in between. The CDR3 runs 15 residues. This CDR3 is CASSPSRLGATEQYF. The DNA for the CDR3 is TGTGCCAGCAGCCCGAGTCGTCTGGGAGCAACCGAGCAGTACTTC.

V usage is TRBV19 and J usage is TRBJ1-5, with unresolved D. Looked up from germline, CDR1 is LNHDA and CDR2 is SQIVND (reference sequence). Trimming took 2 bases from V and 6 from J, leaving 14 bases between them. This CDR3 has 15 amino acids. DNA for the CDR3: TGTGCCAGTAGTATAACGGGAGGGTGGGGTCAGCCCCAGCATTTT. It is translated as CASSITGGWGQPQHF.

The chain links TRBV5-1 to TRBJ2-1, with 8 bases aligning to TRBD2. The CDR3 extends over 16 amino acids. The germline V gene encodes CDR1 SGHRS and CDR2 YFSETQ. V shed 2 bases and J 0 bases; nucleotides not matched to a gene: 4. CDR3 protein: CASSFGLAASYNEQFF. The CDR3 DNA reads TGCGCCAGCAGCTTTGGACTAGCCGCCTCCTACAATGAGCAGTTCTTC.

The chain is built from TRBV5-8 and TRBJ1-1; D is ambiguous. Germline V lookup: CDR1 SGHTS, CDR2 YDEGEE. V dropped 5 bases and J dropped 1 base, with 9 bases sitting between them. This CDR3 contains 13 residues. This chain's CDR3 is CASSWAGNTEAFF. The DNA of the CDR3 is TGTGCCAGCAGTTGGGCCGGGAACACTGAAGCTTTCTTT.